What follows describes a single T cell receptor beta chain. The data derive from a study of CD8+ T cells in alopecia areata. Treatment meaning: oral pan-JAK inhibitor, 5-10 mg twice daily. The authors extracted RNA and reverse transcribed it into cDNA as the sequencing template. Assay: immunoSEQ multiplex PCR; the TCRdb copy retains only in-frame clones and omits some. The table has 200,000 or so clones, approximately 38% seen once. Germline CDR1 and CDR2: MNHEY and SMNVEV (reference sequence). The CDR3 totals 15 residues. The V gene end was trimmed by 7 bases and the J gene end by 3 bases; junction bases not matched to a gene: 9.

The chain uses TRBV27 and TRBJ2-3; TRBD2 aligns across 8 bases. The origin of this receptor is a human donor with alopecia areata. The sample consisted of CD4+ T cells sorted from blood, taken at approximately week 34, from a patient treated with tofacitinib. CDR3 sequence reads: CASIRRGGGTDTQYF. CDR3 in DNA: TGTGCCAGCATACGACGGGGGGGCGGTACAGATACGCAGTATTTT.